This section outlines one T cell receptor beta chain sequence together with its context. This CDR3 has 12 amino acids. V gave up 4 bases and J gave up 5 bases, with 11 bases separating them. Germline lookup yields CDR1 SQVTM and CDR2 ANQGSEA. Expressed TCRB transcripts were sequenced after all isolated RNA was converted to cDNA. The repertoire was sequenced with immunoSEQ multiplex PCR; TCRdb's copy has only in-frame clones and lacks some. The sample yields approximately 140,000 clones, approximately 9.8% seen once. This entry comes from a study of beta chain features in type 1 diabetes. Turning to the study itself: Taken together, all samples contributed 107,917,701 examined sorted cells.

The chain links TRBV29-1 to TRBJ1-1; D is ambiguous. This receptor was identified in a woman in her thirties or forties in good health. The sample consisted of central memory CD4+ T cells from blood. CDR3 in DNA: TGCAGCGTTGGACGGGGAACAACTGAAGCTTTCTTT. Its translation is CSVGRGTTEAFF.